The next 12 T cell receptor beta chains were all read from a single sample in a study of OX40 agonist ivuxolimab in advanced cancers. Profiled with immunoSEQ multiplex PCR; TCRdb holds only in-frame clones, not every one. The sample records roughly 80,000 clones, 93% being singletons. The sequences come from CD4+ or CD8+ T cells sorted from blood, collected in a trial of the OX40 agonist ivuxolimab. The source of these receptors is an adult with an advanced solid tumor such as melanoma, head and neck, liver or kidney cancer.

This chain uses TRBV19 with TRBJ2-3, with D unresolved. V shed 2 bases and J shed 1 base, with 7 bases lying between them. CDR3 size: 14 residues. Germline V gene sequence: CDR1 LNHDA, CDR2 SQIVND (reference sequence). CDR3 protein: CASSILERTDTQYF. In nucleotides, the CDR3 is TGTGCCAGTAGTATATTAGAACGCACAGATACGCAGTATTTT.

V usage is TRBV2 and J usage is TRBJ1-1; 7 bases match TRBD1. The CDR3 covers 12 residues. Per the germline V gene, CDR1 is SNHLY and CDR2 is FYNNEI. The V gene end was trimmed by 9 bases and the J gene end by 1 base; junction bases not matched to a gene: 2. The CDR3 protein is CARQGGNTEAFF. CDR3 in DNA: TGTGCCAGGCAGGGGGGGAACACTGAAGCTTTCTTT.

The chain combines TRBV1 with TRBJ2-7; the D segment call TRBD1 is taken from the table without a DNA check. TRBV1 is labeled a pseudogene. The CDR3 has 19 amino acids. The CDR3 DNA reads as TGCACCAGCAGCCATCCCGGGACAGGGACACCGGTGATTACTTACGAGCAGTACTTC. It specifies CTSSHPGTGTPVITYEQYF.

V is TRBV11-2 and J is TRBJ2-7; unclear D gene. The CDR3 extends over 14 amino acids. CDR1 and CDR2 (germline): SGHAT, FQNNGV. The V end was cut by 5 bases, the J end by 0 bases, with 11 bases between. CDR3 loop: CASSQTASSYEQYF. For the CDR3, the DNA is TGTGCCAGCAGCCAGACGGCGAGCTCCTACGAGCAGTACTTC.

The rearrangement links TRBV27 to TRBJ2-7; possibly TRBD2 for D (5 bases). Looked up from germline, CDR1 is MNHEY and CDR2 is SMNVEV (reference sequence). This CDR3 has 14 residues. Trimming shortened V by 5 bases and J by 2 bases, and 13 bases separated the two germline ends. The CDR3 coding sequence is TGTGCCAGCAGTCCTCGTGAGGGAGCCTACGAGCAGTACTTC. Translated, it gives CASSPREGAYEQYF.

The chain has TRBV27 and TRBJ2-1, with 12 positions matching TRBD2. This CDR3 spans 18 amino acids. The germline V gene has CDR1 MNHEY and CDR2 SMNVEV (reference sequence). The trim removed 4 bases at V and 6 bases at J, leaving 13 bases unmatched. CDR3 protein: CASSSPLAGGTPRNEQFF. The CDR3 coding sequence is TGTGCCAGCAGTTCCCCTCTAGCGGGAGGGACTCCGCGCAATGAGCAGTTCTTC.

This chain joins TRBV9 and TRBJ1-3; TRBD1 might be the D (5 bases). V was trimmed by 4 bases and J by 0 bases, leaving 14 bases between them. This CDR3 spans 16 amino acids. Germline V CDR1 and CDR2: SGDLS, YYNGEE. CDR3: CASSSPGGVSGNTIYF. CDR3 in DNA: TGTGCCAGCAGCTCCCCGGGGGGGGTCTCTGGAAACACCATATATTTT.

The chain has TRBV19 and TRBJ1-5; a weak D match, TRBD1 (6 bases). CDR1 and CDR2 (germline): LNHDA, SQIVND (reference sequence). The CDR3 runs to 15 residues. V shed 4 bases and J shed 3 bases, with 13 bases lying between them. CDR3 loop: CASSTHTGSNQPQHF. Written as DNA, the CDR3 is TGTGCCAGTAGTACCCACACAGGGTCCAATCAGCCCCAGCATTTT. The full variable domain, rest sourced from reference TRBV19 and TRBJ1-5, is DGGITQSPKYLFRKEGQNVTLSCEQNLNHDAMYWYRQDPGQGLRLIYYSQIVNDFQKGDIAEGYSVSREKKESFPLTVTSAQKNPTAFYLCASSTHTGSNQPQHFGDGTRLSIL.

This chain joins TRBV11-3 and TRBJ2-1; 8 bases are a match to TRBD2. Germline trimming cut 5 bases from V and 8 bases from J; bases unmatched to any gene: 8. Looked up from germline, CDR1 is SGHNT and CDR2 is YENEEA. The CDR3 totals 14 residues. The CDR3 loop reads CASSQGGTSDEQFF. The DNA of the CDR3 is TGTGCCAGCAGCCAAGGAGGGACTAGTGATGAGCAGTTCTTC.

V gene TRBV19 combines with J gene TRBJ1-2, with TRBD1 as a possible D gene (5 bases). This CDR3 spans 13 amino acids. Germline V lookup: CDR1 LNHDA, CDR2 SQIVND (reference sequence). V was pared by 10 bases and J by 6 bases, with 18 bases between. CDR3 nucleotide sequence: TGTGCCACCTTATCGGACATTCAACATGGCTACACCTTC. Its protein product is CATLSDIQHGYTF. Filled out from reference TRBV19 and TRBJ1-2, the complete variable domain reads DGGITQSPKYLFRKEGQNVTLSCEQNLNHDAMYWYRQDPGQGLRLIYYSQIVNDFQKGDIAEGYSVSREKKESFPLTVTSAQKNPTAFYLCATLSDIQHGYTFGSGTRLTVV.

This clone was recorded once. This rearrangement joins TRBV29-1 to TRBJ2-5; TRBD1 matches 8 bases. CDR1 is SQVTM and CDR2 is ANQGSEA in the germline V gene. The J segment lost 5 bases and the V segment lost 0 bases, leaving 5 bases of the junction unmatched. This CDR3 comprises 14 residues. As DNA, the CDR3 is TGCAGCGTTGAAGATTTAACAGGGGGGGAGACCCAGTACTTC. Amino acid sequence: CSVEDLTGGETQYF.

The J gene is TRBJ1-4, the V gene TRBV21-1; TRBD1 is the table's D call and was not checked against the DNA. TRBV21-1 corresponds to a pseudogene. The CDR3 extends over 16 amino acids. CDR3 protein: CASSIFWAGEGEKLFF. CDR3 nucleotides: TGTGCCAGCAGCATATTTTGGGCAGGGGAAGGAGAAAAACTGTTTTTT.